The 5 T cell receptor beta chains listed next were all sequenced from one sample in a study of T cells in Graves' hyperthyroidism and ophthalmopathy. It was RNA transcripts that yielded the amplified TCR beta CDR3 regions. Carried out on the TCR CDR3, a first-round RT-PCR used the HTBI primer set. Via MiXCR, TCRdb re-called the multiplex PCR reads, giving one row per CDR3 protein. This table holds 300,000 to 350,000 distinct CDR3 sequences, around 23% found once. The specimen sequenced was blood. The receptors here all came from a woman between 45 and 60 years old with Graves' hyperthyroidism.

Worth noting for this clonotype: The junction departs from the called germline gene at one end, perhaps through a read error. The V and J genes are TRBV12-3 or TRBV12-4 and TRBJ2-1, with TRBD2 identical over 11 bases. The CDR3 contains 16 residues. The CDR3 bases are TGTACCAGCAGTGACATAGCGGGGGGGGGTACAGGTGAGCAGTTCTTC. Amino acid sequence: CTSSDIAGGGTGEQFF.

Many counts were recorded for this clonotype. The chain employs TRBV6-1 and TRBJ2-7, with a tentative D call TRBD2 (5 bases). The germline CDR1 and CDR2 sequences are MNHNS and SASEGT. Trimming left V 6 bases short and J 0 bases short, with 12 bases between. This CDR3 has 14 amino acids. The CDR3 spells CASRTTISSYEQYF. The CDR3 bases are TGTGCCAGCAGAACGACTATTAGCTCCTACGAGCAGTACTTC.

The chain joins TRBV3-1 to TRBJ1-3, with D perhaps TRBD1 (5 bases). Per germline, CDR1 LGHDT and CDR2 YNNKEL (reference sequence). The CDR3 is 17 amino acids. Trimming shortened V by 3 bases and J by 2 bases, and 17 bases separated the two germline ends. Here the CDR3 reads CASSQAGTAVPGNTIYF. CDR3 nucleotides: TGTGCCAGCAGCCAGGCCGGGACGGCGGTTCCTGGAAACACCATATATTTT.

There are many counts of this clonotype. The chain is built from TRBV18 and TRBJ2-3, with D hard to call. V shed 6 bases and J shed 2 bases, with 15 bases lying between them. The CDR3 length is 15 residues. Germline assignment: CDR1 KGHSH and CDR2 LQKENI. The CDR3, as DNA: TGTGCCAGCTCTCCCCCATTTGATCCCACAGATACGCAGTATTTT. Residues: CASSPPFDPTDTQYF.

This clonotype appeared many times. J is TRBJ2-1 and V is TRBV11-3; 7 positions match TRBD2. Germline CDR1 SGHNT, CDR2 YENEEA. CDR3 length: 15 residues. V gave up 3 bases and J gave up 4 bases; unmatched junction bases: 6. The CDR3 nucleotides read TGTGCCAGCAGCTTTGTAGCGGGCCTTTACAATGAGCAGTTCTTC. Translated: CASSFVAGLYNEQFF.